Each of the 3 T cell receptor beta chains below was sequenced from the same sample in a study of early T cells in non-severe SARS-CoV-2 infection. Using its own MiXCR run on the 5' RACE reads, TCRdb lists one record per CDR3 protein. The sample shows fewer than 75,000 distinct CDR3 sequences, 20% of them seen only once. Here the sequenced sample was whole blood, taken at baseline. The receptors originated from an adult who was a healthcare worker with PCR-confirmed SARS-CoV-2 infection or an uninfected control (not recorded which).

The rearrangement uses TRBV2 and TRBJ2-1; the match to TRBD1 covers 9 bases. J was trimmed by 9 bases and V by 7 bases; bases with no gene match: 7. Per the germline V gene, CDR1 is SNHLY and CDR2 is FYNNEI. The CDR3 runs 13 residues. CDR3: CASKKQGASEQFF. CDR3 coding DNA: TGTGCCAGCAAGAAACAGGGGGCTAGTGAGCAGTTCTTC.

The chain has TRBV4-1 and TRBJ2-7; D is perhaps TRBD1 (6 bases). There are 13 residues in the CDR3. Trimming stripped 5 bases from V and 1 base from J, with 9 bases between. Germline V gives CDR1 MGHRA, CDR2 YSYEKL. The CDR3, as DNA: TGCGCCAGCAGCAACAGGGAATCCTACGAGCAGTACTTC. Protein sequence: CASSNRESYEQYF.

This clonotype has just a few counts. The chain recombines TRBV7-6 with TRBJ2-1, with 7 bases lining up with TRBD1. The germline CDR1 and CDR2 sequences are SGHVS and FNYEAQ. The CDR3 is 20 amino acids. J lost 0 bases, V lost 2 bases, and 16 bases had no gene match. In DNA, the CDR3 is TGTGCCAGCAGCTTAAAGTGGGGACAGATAGCCCCTAGCTCCTACAATGAGCAGTTCTTC. It specifies CASSLKWGQIAPSSYNEQFF.